Reported below is one T cell receptor (beta chain). The target antigen is unknown. This sample was taken from a study of cytomegalovirus exposure and HLA in healthy donors. Study overall: Later, an analysis reported that the 95 to 150 validation repertoires had used the same platform as the 550 to 750 first-cohort repertoires.

The donors were members of the roughly 120-subject validation cohort (separate from the approximately 670-subject first cohort). TCRdb's copy holds only in-frame clones and misses some; the assay was immunoSEQ multiplex PCR. This repertoire shows some 250,000 clones, around 91% found once; its top ten account for less than 0.4%. Germline CDR1 reads SGHNT; CDR2 reads YYREEE (reference sequence). V was shortened by 0 bases and J by 11 bases, with 11 bases between the two germline ends. This CDR3 region has 12 residues. Notes on the study in general: Rare TCR sequences dominated, though some public TCRs recurred in many donors. With high specificity and sensitivity, the classifier reportedly diagnosed cytomegalovirus status.

V usage is TRBV5-4 and J usage is TRBJ1-1; TRBD1 is a possible D gene (5 bases). The TCR sequence derives from a woman younger than 35 in good health and CMV-seronegative. Sequencing was performed on PBMCs. CDR3 sequence reads: CASSLDRGTAFF. DNA of the CDR3: TGTGCCAGCAGCTTGGACCGGGGGACGGCTTTCTTT.